This T cell receptor beta chain was observed in a study of blood T cell repertoires in COVID-19. Study context: Acute and convalescent COVID-19 specimens originated in the United States, Italy and Spain. Nucleic acid was either cDNA or gDNA, and it came from T cells, B-cell-depleted T cells, or PBMCs.

In the authors' methods: The authors estimated nucleated cell counts from reference gene primer amplification. Generated by immunoSEQ multiplex PCR, the TCRdb table keeps only in-frame clones and is missing some. Clonal size and the V and J genes are those of that table, whereas D and trimming came from the DNA. Seen here are tens of thousands of clones, 75% to 90% observed once, and the top ten hold roughly 60%. The CDR3 runs 15 residues. Germline lookup yields CDR1 MNHEY and CDR2 SMNVEV (reference sequence). Deletions cut 1 base from V and 0 bases from J, with 4 bases between. J is TRBJ2-6 and V is TRBV27; D gene uncertain. Sequenced material: peripheral blood. The sequence was collected from a woman of 80 years or more with acute or convalescent COVID-19. CDR3 nucleotides: TGTGCCAGCAGTTTATTTAGCTCTGGGGCCAACGTCCTGACTTTC. This codes for CASSLFSSGANVLTF.